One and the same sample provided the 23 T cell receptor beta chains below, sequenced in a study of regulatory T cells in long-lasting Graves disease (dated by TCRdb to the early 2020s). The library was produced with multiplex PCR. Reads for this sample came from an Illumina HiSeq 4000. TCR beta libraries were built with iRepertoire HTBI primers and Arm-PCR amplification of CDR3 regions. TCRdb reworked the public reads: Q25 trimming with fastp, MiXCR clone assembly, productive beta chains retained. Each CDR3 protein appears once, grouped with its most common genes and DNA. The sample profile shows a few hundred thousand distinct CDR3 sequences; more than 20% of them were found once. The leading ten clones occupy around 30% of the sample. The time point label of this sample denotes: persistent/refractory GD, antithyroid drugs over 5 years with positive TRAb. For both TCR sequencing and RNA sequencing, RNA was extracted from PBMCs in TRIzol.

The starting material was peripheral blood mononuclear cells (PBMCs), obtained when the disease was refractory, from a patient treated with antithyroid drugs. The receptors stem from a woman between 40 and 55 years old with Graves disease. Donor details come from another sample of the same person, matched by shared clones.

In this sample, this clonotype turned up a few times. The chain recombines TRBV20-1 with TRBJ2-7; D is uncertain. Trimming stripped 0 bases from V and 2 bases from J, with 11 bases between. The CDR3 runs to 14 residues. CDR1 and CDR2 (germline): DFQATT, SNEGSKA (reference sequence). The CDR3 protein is CSARDPRTAYEQYF. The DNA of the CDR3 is TGCAGTGCTAGAGATCCGCGGACGGCCTACGAGCAGTACTTC.

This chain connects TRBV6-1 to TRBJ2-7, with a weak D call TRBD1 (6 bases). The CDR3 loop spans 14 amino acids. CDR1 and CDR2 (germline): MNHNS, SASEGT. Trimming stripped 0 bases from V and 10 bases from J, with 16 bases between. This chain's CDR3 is CASSEAVGQPDQYF. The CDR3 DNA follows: TGTGCCAGCAGTGAAGCTGTCGGACAGCCGGATCAGTACTTC.

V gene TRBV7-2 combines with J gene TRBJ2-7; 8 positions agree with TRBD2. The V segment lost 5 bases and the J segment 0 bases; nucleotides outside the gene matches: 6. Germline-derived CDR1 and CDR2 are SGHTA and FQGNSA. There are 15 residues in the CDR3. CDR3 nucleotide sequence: TGTGCCAGCAGCGTTGGACTAGCCTACTCCTACGAGCAGTACTTC. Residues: CASSVGLAYSYEQYF.

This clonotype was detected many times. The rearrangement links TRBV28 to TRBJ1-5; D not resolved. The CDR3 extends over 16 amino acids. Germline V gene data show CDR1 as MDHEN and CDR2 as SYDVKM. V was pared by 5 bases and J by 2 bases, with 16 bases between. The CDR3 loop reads CASSVDTPRGNQPQHF. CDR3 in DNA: TGTGCCAGCAGTGTCGACACCCCGAGGGGCAATCAGCCCCAGCATTTT. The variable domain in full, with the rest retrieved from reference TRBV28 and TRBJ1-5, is DVKVTQSSRYLVKRTGEKVFLECVQDMDHENMFWYRQDPGLGLRLIYFSYDVKMKEKGDIPEGYSVSREKKERFSLILESASTNQTSMYLCASSVDTPRGNQPQHFGDGTRLSIL.

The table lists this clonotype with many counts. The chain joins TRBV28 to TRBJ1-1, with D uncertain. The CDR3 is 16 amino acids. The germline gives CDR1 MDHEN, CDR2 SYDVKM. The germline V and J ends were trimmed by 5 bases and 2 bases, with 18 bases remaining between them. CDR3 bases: TGTGCCAGCAGTCCGTTAATGGTAGATACTAACACTGAAGCTTTCTTT. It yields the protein CASSPLMVDTNTEAFF.

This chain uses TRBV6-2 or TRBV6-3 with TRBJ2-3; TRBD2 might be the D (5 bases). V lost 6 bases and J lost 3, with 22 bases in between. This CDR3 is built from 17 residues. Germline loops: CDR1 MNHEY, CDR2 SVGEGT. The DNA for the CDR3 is TGTGCCAGCAGCCAGACACTAGAGAGGTCCCCGACAGATACGCAGTATTTT. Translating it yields CASSQTLERSPTDTQYF.

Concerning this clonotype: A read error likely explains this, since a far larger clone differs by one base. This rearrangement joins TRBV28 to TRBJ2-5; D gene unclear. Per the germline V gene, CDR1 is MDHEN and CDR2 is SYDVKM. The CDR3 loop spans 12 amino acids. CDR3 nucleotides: TGTGCCAGCAGTCCGAACCTAGAGACCCAGTGCTTC. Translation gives CASSPNLETQCF.

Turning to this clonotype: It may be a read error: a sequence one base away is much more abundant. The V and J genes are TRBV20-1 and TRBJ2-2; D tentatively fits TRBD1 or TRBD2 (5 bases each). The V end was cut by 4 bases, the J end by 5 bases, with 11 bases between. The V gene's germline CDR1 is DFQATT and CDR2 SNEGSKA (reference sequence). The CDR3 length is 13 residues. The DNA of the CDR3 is TGCAGTGCTAAAGAGAGGGGAACCGGGGAGCTGTTTTTT. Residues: CSAKERGTGELFF.

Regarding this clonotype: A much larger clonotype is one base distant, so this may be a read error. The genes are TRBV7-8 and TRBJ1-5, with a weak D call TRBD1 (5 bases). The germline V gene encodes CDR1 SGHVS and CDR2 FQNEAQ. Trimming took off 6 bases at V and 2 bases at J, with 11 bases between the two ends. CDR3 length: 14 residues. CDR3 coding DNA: TGTGCCAGCAGTGGAGACAGACGCAATCAGCCCCAGCATTTT. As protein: CASSGDRRNQPQHF.

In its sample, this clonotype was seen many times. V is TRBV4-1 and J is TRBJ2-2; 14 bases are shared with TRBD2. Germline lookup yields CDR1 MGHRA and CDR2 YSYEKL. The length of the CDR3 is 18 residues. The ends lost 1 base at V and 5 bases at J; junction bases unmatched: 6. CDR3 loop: CASSQGGLAGVGTGELFF. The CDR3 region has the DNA TGCGCCAGCAGCCAAGGGGGACTAGCGGGAGTAGGTACCGGGGAGCTGTTTTTT.

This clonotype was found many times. This CDR3 is CASSFERTGLPGELFF. CDR3 DNA sequence: TGTGCCAGCAGCTTCGAGAGGACAGGGCTCCCCGGGGAGCTGTTTTTT. V gene TRBV11-2 combines with J gene TRBJ2-2, with TRBD1 identical over 8 bases. CDR1 is SGHAT, CDR2 FQNNGV, per germline. V was clipped by 3 bases and J by 6 bases; unmatched bases: 9. The CDR3 covers 16 residues.

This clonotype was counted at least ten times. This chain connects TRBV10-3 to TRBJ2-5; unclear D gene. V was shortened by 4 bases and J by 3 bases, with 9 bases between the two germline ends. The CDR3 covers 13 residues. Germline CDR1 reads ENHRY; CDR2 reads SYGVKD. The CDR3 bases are TGTGCCATCAGTGTGGCGGCAGAAGAGACCCAGTACTTC. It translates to CAISVAAEETQYF.

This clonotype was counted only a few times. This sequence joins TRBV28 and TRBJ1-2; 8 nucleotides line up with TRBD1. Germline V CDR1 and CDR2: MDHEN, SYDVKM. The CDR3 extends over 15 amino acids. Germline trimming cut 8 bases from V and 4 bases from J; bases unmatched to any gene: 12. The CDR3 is CASLSPTGALYGYTF. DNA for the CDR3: TGTGCCAGCCTCTCACCGACAGGGGCGCTCTATGGCTACACCTTC.

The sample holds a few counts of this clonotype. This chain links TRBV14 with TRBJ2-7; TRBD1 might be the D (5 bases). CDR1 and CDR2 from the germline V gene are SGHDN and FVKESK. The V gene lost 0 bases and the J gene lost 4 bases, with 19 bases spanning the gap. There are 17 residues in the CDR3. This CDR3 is CASSQDLGRGLSYEQYF. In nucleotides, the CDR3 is TGTGCCAGCAGCCAAGACCTTGGAAGGGGTTTGAGTTACGAGCAGTACTTC.

CDR3 residues: CASSAHNTEAFF. The CDR3 DNA sequence: TGTGCCAGCAGCGCACATAACACTGAAGCTTTCTTT. This rearrangement joins TRBV5-6 to TRBJ1-1; no definite D call. V gave up 4 bases and J gave up 2 bases, with 6 bases separating them. The germline V gene has CDR1 SGHDT and CDR2 YYEEEE. The CDR3 runs to 12 residues.

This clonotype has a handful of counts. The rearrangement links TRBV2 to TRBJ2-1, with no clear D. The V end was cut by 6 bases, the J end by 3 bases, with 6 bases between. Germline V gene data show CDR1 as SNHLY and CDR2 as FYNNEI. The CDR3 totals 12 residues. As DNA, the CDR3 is TGTGCCAGCAGGTCGCTCTACAATGAGCAGTTCTTC. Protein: CASRSLYNEQFF.

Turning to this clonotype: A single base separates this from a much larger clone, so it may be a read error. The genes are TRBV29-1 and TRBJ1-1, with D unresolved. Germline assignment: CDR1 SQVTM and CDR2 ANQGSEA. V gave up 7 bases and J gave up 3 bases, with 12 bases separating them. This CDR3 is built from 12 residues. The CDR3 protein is CSAGLMDTEAFF. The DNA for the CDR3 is TGCAGCGCTGGACTTATGGACACTGAAGCTTTCTTT.

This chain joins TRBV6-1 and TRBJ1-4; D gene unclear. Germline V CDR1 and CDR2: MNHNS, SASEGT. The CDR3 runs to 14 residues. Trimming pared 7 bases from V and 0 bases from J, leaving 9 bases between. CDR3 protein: CASKAYATNEKLFF. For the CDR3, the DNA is TGTGCCAGCAAGGCTTATGCAACTAATGAAAAACTGTTTTTT.

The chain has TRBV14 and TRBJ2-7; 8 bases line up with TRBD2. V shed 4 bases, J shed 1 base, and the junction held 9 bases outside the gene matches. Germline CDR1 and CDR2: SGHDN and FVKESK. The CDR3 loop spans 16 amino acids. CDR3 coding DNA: TGTGCCAGCAGCCCCCGGATAGCGGGACTATCCTACGAGCAGTACTTC. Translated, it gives CASSPRIAGLSYEQYF.

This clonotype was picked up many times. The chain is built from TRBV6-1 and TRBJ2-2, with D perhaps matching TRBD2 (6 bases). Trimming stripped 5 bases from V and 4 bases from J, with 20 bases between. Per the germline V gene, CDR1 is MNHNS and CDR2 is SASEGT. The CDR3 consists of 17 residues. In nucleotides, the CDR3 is TGTGCCAGCAGTCCCCTTCCGCGGGGTCGGTTCACCGGGGAGCTGTTTTTT. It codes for CASSPLPRGRFTGELFF.

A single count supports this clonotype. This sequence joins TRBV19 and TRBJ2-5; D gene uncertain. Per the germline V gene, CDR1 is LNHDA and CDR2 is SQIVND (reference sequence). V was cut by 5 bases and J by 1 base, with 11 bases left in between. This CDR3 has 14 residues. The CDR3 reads CASSVAISQETQYF. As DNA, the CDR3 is TGTGCCAGTAGTGTGGCCATATCCCAAGAGACCCAGTACTTC.

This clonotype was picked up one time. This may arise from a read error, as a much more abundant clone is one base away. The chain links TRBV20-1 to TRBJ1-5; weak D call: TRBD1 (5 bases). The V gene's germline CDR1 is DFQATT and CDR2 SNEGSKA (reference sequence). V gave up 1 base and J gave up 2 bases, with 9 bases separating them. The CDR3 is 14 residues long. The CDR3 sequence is CSARVGVGNQPQHF. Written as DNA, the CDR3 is TGCAGTGCTAGAGTGGGGGTGGGCAATCAGCCCCAGCATTTT.

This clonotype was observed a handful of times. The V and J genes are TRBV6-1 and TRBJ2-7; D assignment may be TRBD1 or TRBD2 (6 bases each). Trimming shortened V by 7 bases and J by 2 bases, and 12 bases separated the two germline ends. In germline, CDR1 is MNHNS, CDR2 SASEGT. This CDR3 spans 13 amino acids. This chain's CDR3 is CASNFGGPYEQYF. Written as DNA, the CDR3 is TGTGCCAGCAATTTTGGGGGGCCCTACGAGCAGTACTTC.